The 21 T cell receptor beta chains in this list originate from one sample, sequenced in a study of T-cell reconstitution after alpha-beta-depleted transplantation in children. TCRbeta library construction was performed incorporating unique molecular identifiers. TCRdb reprocessed the PCR reads via MiXCR and lists one record per CDR3 protein. Altogether some 190,000 distinct CDR3 sequences are present, around 10% being singletons, with the ten largest covering less than 15%. Sequencing used PBMCs, obtained before TCRalphabeta/CD19-depleted stem cell transplant. The receptor source for this set is a boy aged 2 to 10 with acute myeloid leukemia, due to receive a stem cell transplant.

This clonotype was recorded at least ten times. J is TRBJ2-1 and V is TRBV7-9; TRBD1 is a possible D gene (5 bases). V gave up 11 bases and J gave up 8 bases, with 22 bases separating them. The CDR3 has 14 amino acids. Germline CDR1 and CDR2: SEHNR and FQNEAQ (reference sequence). CDR3 DNA: TGTGCCGTCCGCCGAGAAACACAAGGGGATGAGCAGTTCTTC. This codes for CAVRRETQGDEQFF.

Regarding this clonotype: At one boundary the junction diverges from the germline segment, which might be a read error. The chain links TRBV6-1 to TRBJ1-2; TRBD1 matches 7 bases. CDR3 length: 14 amino acids. Germline loops: CDR1 MNHNS, CDR2 SASEGT. CDR3 sequence: CASRHRGANYGYPF. In nucleotides, the CDR3 is TGTGCCAGCAGACACAGGGGCGCTAACTATGGCTACCCCTTC.

This clonotype was detected many times. This chain links TRBV20-1 with TRBJ2-2; 8 bases align to TRBD2. Germline values: CDR1 DFQATT, CDR2 SNEGSKA (reference sequence). CDR3 length equals 14 residues. Germline trimming cut 5 bases from V and 3 bases from J; bases unmatched to any gene: 5. CDR3 loop: CSAAQREYTGELFF. The CDR3 bases are TGCAGTGCTGCCCAGCGGGAGTACACCGGGGAGCTGTTTTTT.

The chain combines TRBV20-1 with TRBJ2-1; the match to TRBD2 covers 8 bases. With V trimmed by 2 bases and J by 5 bases, 14 bases remained unmatched. The CDR3 is 17 residues long. Germline V CDR1 and CDR2: DFQATT, SNEGSKA (reference sequence). CDR3 coding DNA: TGCAGTGCTAGACCTATCGGAGCGGGGGTTCCAAACAATGAGCAGTTCTTC. Residues: CSARPIGAGVPNNEQFF.

The J gene is TRBJ2-1, the V gene TRBV19; D call uncertain. Germline CDR1 and CDR2: LNHDA and SQIVND (reference sequence). This CDR3 is 14 amino acids long. V was clipped by 5 bases and J by 8 bases, with 16 bases between them. Written as DNA, the CDR3 is TGTGCCAGTAGTTTAGGGAATGTTCTGGATGAGCAGTTCTTC. This codes for CASSLGNVLDEQFF.

This clonotype was detected ten times or more. The chain uses TRBV20-1 and TRBJ1-2, with D hard to call. With 3 bases removed from V and 7 bases from J, the gap between germline ends came to 15 bases. CDR3 length: 13 residues. Germline CDR1 DFQATT, CDR2 SNEGSKA (reference sequence). The CDR3 here is CSASVAPAVGYTF. The CDR3 bases are TGCAGTGCTAGTGTGGCCCCGGCGGTTGGCTACACCTTC.

In this sample, this clonotype turned up many times. This chain connects TRBV20-1 to TRBJ2-3, with 8 bases identical to TRBD2. This CDR3 spans 14 amino acids. The V gene's germline CDR1 is DFQATT and CDR2 SNEGSKA (reference sequence). V gave up 3 bases and J gave up 4 bases; unmatched junction bases: 6. DNA of the CDR3: TGCAGTGCTAGCCCGGGGGGGGAGGCAGATACGCAGTATTTT. It codes for CSASPGGEADTQYF.

The V and J genes are TRBV5-6 and TRBJ2-7; D is ambiguous. The CDR3 totals 13 residues. The germline V gene has CDR1 SGHDT and CDR2 YYEEEE. The V gene lost 4 bases and the J gene lost 3 bases, with 11 bases spanning the gap. The CDR3 spells CASSQRMSYEQYF. In DNA, the CDR3 is TGTGCCAGCAGCCAGAGGATGAGCTACGAGCAGTACTTC.

This clonotype showed up many times. The chain recombines TRBV21-1 with TRBJ2-5; TRBD1 is the table's D call, not checked against the DNA. TRBV21-1 is a known pseudogene. The CDR3 is 14 amino acids. The CDR3: CASSNPYHGETQYF. CDR3 DNA: TGTGCCAGCAGCAACCCCTACCATGGAGAGACCCAGTACTTC.

This clonotype was recorded at least ten times. The chain recombines TRBV20-1 with TRBJ2-3; maybe TRBD1 (6 bases). Trimming took off 3 bases at V and 6 bases at J, with 16 bases between the two ends. Germline CDR1 and CDR2: DFQATT and SNEGSKA (reference sequence). The CDR3 loop spans 14 amino acids. The CDR3, as DNA: TGCAGTGCTAGGGACAGCCGGTTTATGGATACGCAGTATTTT. Residues: CSARDSRFMDTQYF.

This clonotype was counted many times. The genes are TRBV20-1 and TRBJ2-7; 9 nucleotides match TRBD2. The germline V gene has CDR1 DFQATT and CDR2 SNEGSKA (reference sequence). CDR3 size: 15 residues. Trimming at V came to 5 bases and at J to 6 bases, leaving 14 bases not matched to a gene. The CDR3 region is CSASPRGLASREQYF. The CDR3 DNA reads TGCAGTGCTTCGCCCCGGGGACTAGCATCCCGCGAGCAGTACTTC.

This clonotype has a count of ten or more. The chain joins TRBV27 to TRBJ2-1; D not resolved. This CDR3 contains 12 residues. Trimming took off 5 bases at V and 5 bases at J, with 7 bases between the two ends. In germline, CDR1 is MNHEY, CDR2 SMNVEV (reference sequence). CDR3 nucleotide sequence: TGTGCCAGCAGTACCCGGAACAATGAGCAGTTCTTC. Protein product: CASSTRNNEQFF.

In its sample, this clonotype was seen many times. The chain carries TRBV12-3 or TRBV12-4 and TRBJ1-2; a possible D gene is TRBD1 (6 bases). Trimming removed 3 bases at V and 2 bases at J, with 10 bases between. CDR3 length equals 14 residues. CDR3 residues: CASSLAQGNYGYTF. The CDR3 nucleotides read TGTGCCAGCAGTTTGGCTCAGGGGAACTATGGCTACACCTTC.

This clonotype was observed many times. The V gene is TRBV28, the J gene TRBJ2-3; D remains unclear. Trimming shortened V by 3 bases and J by 0 bases, and 13 bases separated the two germline ends. Germline V gene lookup returns CDR1 MDHEN and CDR2 SYDVKM. CDR3 length: 16 residues. In DNA, the CDR3 is TGTGCCAGCAGTTTGTTTACTATGACTAGCACAGATACGCAGTATTTT. Translated: CASSLFTMTSTDTQYF.

Ten or more counts support this clonotype. This chain joins TRBV4-1 and TRBJ2-2; TRBD2 might be the D (5 bases). CDR1 and CDR2 from the germline V gene are MGHRA and YSYEKL. V shed 4 bases and J shed 7 bases, with 13 bases lying between them. The CDR3 has 14 residues. The CDR3 region has the DNA TGCGCCAGCAGCCTCCCTCCAGGAGGCGGGGAGCTGTTTTTT. Protein: CASSLPPGGGELFF.

This clonotype was detected ten times or more. The chain carries TRBV7-8 and TRBJ1-2, with TRBD1 identical over 9 bases. The V gene's germline CDR1 is SGHVS and CDR2 FQNEAQ. With 0 bases clipped from V and 10 bases from J, the junction kept 9 bases outside the gene matches. The CDR3 has 15 amino acids. In nucleotides, the CDR3 is TGTGCCAGCAGCTTAGCGGGGACAGGGTTGTCTGACTACACCTTC. This translates into CASSLAGTGLSDYTF.

The chain uses TRBV13 and TRBJ2-7; 8 bases align to TRBD1. Germline V gene lookup returns CDR1 PRHDT and CDR2 FYEKMQ (reference sequence). The ends lost 4 bases at V and 4 bases at J; junction bases unmatched: 6. The CDR3 loop spans 14 amino acids. DNA for the CDR3: TGTGCCAGCAGCTCCGGACAGGGCGGGTACGAGCAGTACTTC. This sequence encodes CASSSGQGGYEQYF.

This clonotype was detected ten times or more. This chain joins TRBV20-1 and TRBJ2-7, with D unclear. V lost 3 bases to trimming and J lost 2 bases, with 14 bases between them. The CDR3 is made up of 14 amino acids. CDR1 and CDR2 (germline): DFQATT, SNEGSKA (reference sequence). The CDR3 DNA sequence: TGCAGTGCTAGCCAACCCAGCTACCCCTACGAGCAGTACTTC. Translating gives CSASQPSYPYEQYF.

This clonotype was observed at least ten times. The chain joins TRBV20-1 to TRBJ2-1; 7 bases are shared with TRBD2. Germline CDR1 DFQATT, CDR2 SNEGSKA (reference sequence). The CDR3 is 16 residues long. With 6 bases clipped from V and 1 base from J, the junction kept 12 bases outside the gene matches. CDR3 nucleotides: TGCAGTGCGCCCCGGCTGAGCGGGGCGTCCTACAATGAGCAGTTCTTC. Encoded protein: CSAPRLSGASYNEQFF.

This clonotype was observed many times. The DNA for the CDR3 is TGTGCCAGCAGCCCTATGGGGGGGCAGGGTCAGCCCCAGCATTTT. This translates into CASSPMGGQGQPQHF. The V and J genes are TRBV6-1 and TRBJ1-5, with D perhaps TRBD1 (6 bases). The CDR3 length is 15 residues. V gave up 6 bases and J gave up 6 bases, with 18 bases separating them. The germline V gene encodes CDR1 MNHNS and CDR2 SASEGT.

At least ten counts were recorded for this clonotype. The chain recombines TRBV3-1 with TRBJ1-6; 8 bases map to TRBD1. V lost 3 bases to trimming and J lost 6 bases; unmatched junction nucleotides: 7. The CDR3 extends over 16 amino acids. Germline CDR1 and CDR2: LGHDT and YNNKEL (reference sequence). As DNA, the CDR3 is TGTGCCAGCAGCCACCTCGGACAGGGCGGTAATTCACCCCTCCACTTT. This sequence encodes CASSHLGQGGNSPLHF. The complete variable domain, with remaining parts taken from reference TRBV3-1 and TRBJ1-6, reads DTAVSQTPKYLVTQMGNDKSIKCEQNLGHDTMYWYKQDSKKFLKIMFSYNNKELIINETVPNRFSPKSPDKAHLNLHINSLELGDSAVYFCASSHLGQGGNSPLHFGNGTRLTVT.